The source of this T cell receptor beta chain is a study of T cells in Graves' hyperthyroidism and ophthalmopathy. At the level of the study: Upon initial diagnosis and before any treatment, peripheral blood was collected. Study-level findings and limits: Most thyroid clonotypes with frequency above 0.001 were detected in blood.

In its sample, this clonotype was seen a few times. The antigen remains undetermined. This may be a read error: a much more frequent sequence differs by one nucleotide. Template material for amplifying TCR beta CDR3 regions consisted of RNA transcripts. HTBI primers were used for first-round RT-PCR of the TCR CDR3. TCRdb processed the multiplex PCR reads anew with MiXCR; each CDR3 protein has one entry. The sample yields more than 350,000 distinct CDR3 sequences, around 15% seen once. The study included ophthalmopathy patients with Clinical Activity Score at least 3, NOSPECS grade at least 4 and duration under 3 months. Germline values: CDR1 MNHEY, CDR2 SMNVEV (reference sequence). The V end was cut by 3 bases, the J end by 4 bases, with 12 bases between. The CDR3 has 14 residues.

Sequencing was done on a sample of blood. The genes are TRBV27 and TRBJ1-2; a possible D gene is TRBD1 (6 bases). The TCR originated in a woman aged 55-69 years with Graves' ophthalmopathy. Here the CDR3 reads CASSFSGQSYGYTF. CDR3 DNA sequence: TGTGCCAGCAGTTTTTCAGGACAGAGCTATGGCTACACCTTC.